These 29 T cell receptor beta chains were all obtained from the same sample, sequenced in a study of T-cell reconstitution after alpha-beta-depleted transplantation in children. Preparation of the TCRbeta library used unique molecular identifiers. TCRdb re-derived calls from the PCR reads in MiXCR, one entry per CDR3 protein. This table holds about 900,000 distinct CDR3 sequences, about 30% found once. The sequenced sample was PBMCs, mostly from graft donor cells, obtained 360 days after TCRalphabeta/CD19-depleted stem cell transplant. Receptors originate from a boy in the first two years of life who had a stem cell transplant for SCID, so the T cells may come from the graft donor.

A few counts support this clonotype. This chain connects TRBV20-1 to TRBJ1-5, with D possibly TRBD1 on 5 matching bases. CDR3 length: 17 amino acids. The ends were cut back, 0 bases at V and 0 bases at J, with 15 bases in the middle. Germline V CDR1 and CDR2: DFQATT, SNEGSKA (reference sequence). The CDR3 region has the DNA TGCAGTGCTAGAGATGGGCTGGGGGGAACTAGCAATCAGCCCCAGCATTTT. This encodes CSARDGLGGTSNQPQHF.

The CDR3: CASSRSLAGVTNEQFF. Here the CDR3 DNA reads TGTGCCAGCAGCCGCTCCCTAGCGGGGGTTACAAATGAGCAGTTCTTC. The genes are TRBV4-2 and TRBJ2-1; 10 bases map to TRBD2. The CDR3 consists of 16 residues. Germline V gene lookup returns CDR1 LGHNA and CDR2 YNFKEQ. Germline trimming cut 4 bases from V and 7 bases from J; bases unmatched to any gene: 10.

CDR3 sequence: CASSLAQRSGGYGYTF. DNA of the CDR3: TGTGCCAGCAGCTTAGCGCAGAGATCAGGGGGCTATGGCTACACCTTC. The rearrangement uses TRBV7-9 and TRBJ1-2; 7 bases match TRBD1. V shed 0 bases, J shed 4 bases, and the junction held 8 bases outside the gene matches. Germline CDR1 reads SEHNR; CDR2 reads FQNEAQ (reference sequence). There are 16 residues in the CDR3.

The chain uses TRBV12-3 or TRBV12-4 and TRBJ2-5; possible D gene TRBD1, 5 bases. The CDR3 is 14 amino acids. V shed 6 bases and J shed 1 base, with 12 bases lying between them. The CDR3 DNA reads TGTGCCAGCAGCACAGGACCTACCCAAGAGACCCAGTACTTC. This encodes CASSTGPTQETQYF.

This clonotype was counted between two and nine times. The chain uses TRBV6-2 or TRBV6-3 and TRBJ1-5; D not resolved. CDR1 is MNHEY, CDR2 SVGEGT, per germline. The V gene lost 7 bases and the J gene lost 0 bases, with 10 bases spanning the gap. This CDR3 region has 14 residues. The CDR3 coding sequence is TGTGCCAGCAAACAGAGTTATAGCAATCAGCCCCAGCATTTT. Its translation: CASKQSYSNQPQHF.

The chain employs TRBV7-9 and TRBJ2-7; TRBD1 is a possible D gene (5 bases). This CDR3 has 14 residues. V lost 5 bases and J 1 base, leaving 12 bases between the germline ends. The germline V gene has CDR1 SEHNR and CDR2 FQNEAQ (reference sequence). The CDR3 protein is CASSPKTVSYEQYF. The DNA of the CDR3 is TGTGCCAGCAGCCCCAAGACAGTTTCCTACGAGCAGTACTTC.

The chain joins TRBV5-1 to TRBJ2-7; the D is unclear. Between the trimmed V and J ends, which lost 1 base and 2 bases, there was a span of 10 bases. The length of the CDR3 is 14 residues. The germline V gene has CDR1 SGHRS and CDR2 YFSETQ. Here the CDR3 reads CASSLSTVTYEQYF. The CDR3 nucleotides read TGCGCCAGCAGCTTGAGTACGGTTACCTACGAGCAGTACTTC.

This clonotype was seen a few times. The chain is built from TRBV20-1 and TRBJ2-6, with 9 nucleotides matching TRBD1. J was trimmed by 8 bases and V by 0 bases; bases with no gene match: 8. In germline, CDR1 is DFQATT, CDR2 SNEGSKA (reference sequence). The CDR3 covers 16 residues. The CDR3 is CSAREGGTGWTNVLTF. CDR3 in DNA: TGCAGTGCTAGAGAGGGGGGGACAGGGTGGACCAACGTCCTGACTTTC.

This clonotype was counted between two and nine times. The chain has TRBV7-8 and TRBJ2-7; 8 bases match TRBD1. CDR1 is SGHVS, CDR2 FQNEAQ, per germline. The CDR3 length is 15 residues. J lost 4 bases, V lost 5 bases, and 10 bases had no gene match. CDR3 residues: CASSGRTGPFYEQYF. CDR3 DNA sequence: TGTGCCAGCAGCGGGCGGACAGGGCCCTTTTACGAGCAGTACTTC. The whole variable domain, filled in from reference TRBV7-8 and TRBJ2-7, reads GAGVSQSPRYKVAKRGQDVALRCDPISGHVSLFWYQQALGQGPEFLTYFQNEAQLDKSGLPSDRFFAERPEGSVSTLKIQRTQQEDSAVYLCASSGRTGPFYEQYFGPGTRLTVT.

The DNA for the CDR3 is TGCAGTGCATTCCCGGCGCGGGGGCGCAGCACTGAAGCTTTCTTT. Translated: CSAFPARGRSTEAFF. V gene TRBV20-1 combines with J gene TRBJ1-1, with D maybe TRBD1 (6 bases). Trimming removed 6 bases at V and 4 bases at J, with 21 bases between. Germline CDR1 is DFQATT and CDR2 is SNEGSKA (reference sequence). The CDR3 runs 15 residues.

The chain links TRBV20-1 to TRBJ2-5; weak D call: TRBD2 (6 bases). The CDR3 has 15 amino acids. Germline CDR1 DFQATT, CDR2 SNEGSKA (reference sequence). Trimming shortened V by 7 bases and J by 5 bases, and 23 bases separated the two germline ends. The CDR3, as DNA: TGCAGTGTTCTCGAACCCCCTCGGGGGATGGAGACCCAGTACTTC. Protein: CSVLEPPRGMETQYF.

The rearrangement joins TRBV7-2 to TRBJ2-4; D is possibly TRBD1 or TRBD2 (5 bases each). In germline, CDR1 is SGHTA, CDR2 FQGNSA. The CDR3 loop spans 15 amino acids. V shed 5 bases and J shed 0 bases, with 11 bases lying between them. The CDR3 DNA follows: TGTGCCAGCAGCACCCGGGACGTAGCCAAAAACATTCAGTACTTC. This gives the protein CASSTRDVAKNIQYF. Based on the CDR3 plus reference TRBV7-2 and TRBJ2-4, the full variable domain is GAGVSQSPSNKVTEKGKDVELRCDPISGHTALYWYRQSLGQGLEFLIYFQGNSAPDKSGLPSDRFSAERTGGSVSTLTIQRTQQEDSAVYLCASSTRDVAKNIQYFGAGTRLSVL.

V and J are TRBV27 and TRBJ2-3; 8 bases fit TRBD2. Germline CDR1 reads MNHEY; CDR2 reads SMNVEV (reference sequence). The V gene end was trimmed by 6 bases and the J gene end by 0 bases; junction bases not matched to a gene: 8. The CDR3 sequence is 16 residues long. The CDR3 region has the DNA TGTGCCAGCAGAAAATTTAGCGGGGTCAGCACAGATACGCAGTATTTT. Translated: CASRKFSGVSTDTQYF.

V gene TRBV7-8 combines with J gene TRBJ2-4; 8 bases are a match to TRBD1. The CDR3 extends over 18 amino acids. Germline V CDR1 and CDR2: SGHVS, FQNEAQ. V gave up 0 bases and J gave up 0 bases; unmatched junction bases: 7. CDR3 nucleotide sequence: TGTGCCAGCAGCTTAGCGTTGGACAGGGACCTAGCCAAAAACATTCAGTACTTC. Translated, it gives CASSLALDRDLAKNIQYF.

This clonotype has only a few counts. V usage is TRBV28 and J usage is TRBJ2-7; tentative D call: TRBD2 (5 bases). This CDR3 has 12 residues. V was trimmed by 5 bases and J by 3 bases, leaving 8 bases between them. Germline V lookup: CDR1 MDHEN, CDR2 SYDVKM. The CDR3 protein is CASSKLGYEQYF. The CDR3 DNA follows: TGTGCCAGCAGTAAACTAGGCTACGAGCAGTACTTC.

The table lists this clonotype with a few counts. The rearrangement joins TRBV20-1 to TRBJ2-1; 10 positions agree with TRBD2. V was clipped by 5 bases and J by 4 bases; unmatched bases: 5. The germline V gene encodes CDR1 DFQATT and CDR2 SNEGSKA (reference sequence). The CDR3 length is 14 residues. In DNA form, the CDR3 reads TGCAGTGCTCACCTAGCGGGGGTTTACAATGAGCAGTTCTTC. Protein sequence: CSAHLAGVYNEQFF.

This chain's CDR3 is CASSSAGQGPYEQYF. The CDR3 DNA follows: TGCGCCAGCAGTTCTGCGGGACAGGGACCCTACGAGCAGTACTTC. The chain joins TRBV5-1 to TRBJ2-7; 9 positions match TRBD1. The CDR3 totals 15 residues. V shed 5 bases and J 2 bases; nucleotides not matched to a gene: 8. Germline values: CDR1 SGHRS, CDR2 YFSETQ.

The V and J genes are TRBV20-1 and TRBJ2-3; TRBD2 matches at 7 bases. The CDR3 consists of 14 residues. Looked up from germline, CDR1 is DFQATT and CDR2 is SNEGSKA (reference sequence). The ends lost 4 bases at V and 2 bases at J; junction bases unmatched: 6. CDR3 loop: CSAITSAYTDTQYF. In DNA form, the CDR3 reads TGCAGTGCTATTACTAGCGCCTACACAGATACGCAGTATTTT.

In its sample, this clonotype was seen a few times. V usage is TRBV6-5 and J usage is TRBJ2-5; 8 bases agree with TRBD2. Germline V CDR1 and CDR2: MNHEY, SVGAGI. CDR3 length: 17 residues. Trimming took 2 bases from V and 1 from J; bases not matched to a gene: 9. The CDR3 coding sequence is TGTGCCAGCAGTTACATCTCCAGCGGGGGCCCCCAAGAGACCCAGTACTTC. Its translation is CASSYISSGGPQETQYF.

Only a few counts were recorded for this clonotype. The chain links TRBV4-2 to TRBJ2-3; perhaps TRBD1 as D (6 bases). CDR3 size: 17 residues. The germline V gene has CDR1 LGHNA and CDR2 YNFKEQ. The ends were cut back, 1 base at V and 6 bases at J, with 20 bases in the middle. This CDR3 reads CASSQGHGDNGKDTQYF. As DNA, the CDR3 is TGTGCCAGCAGCCAAGGACATGGGGACAACGGGAAGGATACGCAGTATTTT.

The genes are TRBV4-1 and TRBJ2-2, with a weak D call TRBD1 (5 bases). V was clipped by 1 base and J by 5 bases, with 14 bases between them. The CDR3 has 16 residues. CDR1 is MGHRA, CDR2 YSYEKL, per germline. DNA of the CDR3: TGCGCCAGCAGCCAAGTTGACAGTCGTCGGACCGGGGAGCTGTTTTTT. This gives the protein CASSQVDSRRTGELFF.

Only a few counts were recorded for this clonotype. One end of the junction is discordant with germline, which a read error may explain. The chain carries TRBV5-1 and TRBJ1-5; possible D gene TRBD1, 6 bases. The CDR3 spans 15 residues. CDR1 and CDR2 (germline): SGHRS, YFSETQ. CDR3 DNA sequence: TGTGCCAGCAGCCTAGAGGGGGGCTTAAATCAGCCCCAGCATTTT. This encodes CASSLEGGLNQPQHF.

This clonotype has more than one count but fewer than ten. This chain connects TRBV7-2 to TRBJ2-7; 8 nucleotides agree with TRBD1. With V trimmed by 6 bases and J by 1 base, 5 bases remained unmatched. The CDR3 totals 14 residues. Germline assignment: CDR1 SGHTA and CDR2 FQGNSA. The CDR3 DNA reads as TGTGCCAGCAGACGCGGACAGGGATCCTACGAGCAGTACTTC. This encodes CASRRGQGSYEQYF.

V gene TRBV7-9 combines with J gene TRBJ2-2, with 7 nucleotides matching TRBD2. The CDR3 contains 15 residues. CDR1 and CDR2 from the germline V gene are SEHNR and FQNEAQ (reference sequence). The V and J ends lost 3 bases and 1 base, in that order; junction bases with no gene match: 2. CDR3 loop: CASSFSGRNTGELFF. The DNA for the CDR3 is TGTGCCAGCAGCTTTAGCGGGCGGAACACCGGGGAGCTGTTTTTT.

V and J are TRBV4-3 and TRBJ2-1; D remains unclear. From germline, CDR1 is LGHNA and CDR2 YSLEER. The CDR3 sequence is 15 residues long. Between the trimmed V and J ends, which lost 0 bases and 0 bases, there was a span of 6 bases. The CDR3 here is CASSQDHDSYNEQFF. CDR3 bases: TGCGCCAGCAGCCAAGATCACGACTCCTACAATGAGCAGTTCTTC.

This clonotype was seen at least ten times. V is TRBV29-1 and J is TRBJ2-7; D gene ambiguous. This CDR3 is 13 amino acids long. The germline gives CDR1 SQVTM, CDR2 ANQGSEA. V was trimmed by 0 bases and J by 0 bases, leaving 6 bases between them. Here the CDR3 reads CSVEELSSYEQYF. The CDR3 DNA reads TGCAGCGTTGAAGAACTGAGCTCCTACGAGCAGTACTTC.

The CDR3 DNA follows: TGCAGTGCTAGAAGAGGAAGGACAGGGGGTCAAGAGACCCAGTACTTC. Protein product: CSARRGRTGGQETQYF. The J gene is TRBJ2-5, the V gene TRBV20-1, with 10 bases aligning to TRBD1. Per the germline V gene, CDR1 is DFQATT and CDR2 is SNEGSKA (reference sequence). CDR3 length: 16 amino acids. V was pared by 2 bases and J by 2 bases, with 8 bases of the junction left unmatched.

This clonotype has more than one count but fewer than ten. The gene calls are TRBV28 and TRBJ2-7; D possibly corresponds to TRBD1 (6 bases). CDR3 length: 14 residues. Between the trimmed V and J ends, which lost 4 bases and 3 bases, there was a span of 13 bases. CDR1 and CDR2 (germline): MDHEN, SYDVKM. The CDR3 loop is CASSSLAQGYEQYF. The CDR3 DNA reads TGTGCCAGCAGTTCCCTAGCACAGGGCTACGAGCAGTACTTC.

This chain joins TRBV20-1 and TRBJ2-7; unclear D gene. The V and J ends lost 6 bases and 0 bases respectively, with 12 bases between them. The CDR3 consists of 13 residues. Germline V gene sequence: CDR1 DFQATT, CDR2 SNEGSKA (reference sequence). In DNA form, the CDR3 reads TGCAGTGCCGGACGGCCGAGCTCCTACGAGCAGTACTTC. Protein: CSAGRPSSYEQYF.